This T cell receptor beta chain was identified during a study of T cell repertoires in cytomegalovirus infection. Study background: Use of recently identified HLA-C-restricted and well-studied HLA-B-restricted CMV epitopes was part of the study. CMV infection together with matching HLA type was indicated by public TCR beta signatures.

TCRdb re-derived calls from the reads in MiXCR, one entry per CDR3 protein. The repertoire includes approximately 83,000 distinct CDR3 sequences, 24% of them detected once, and approximately 49% sits in the top ten. Study results and caveats: HLA-C-restricted CMV clonotypes gave the most frequent clonotype in two of eight donors.

This CDR3 contains 15 residues. The germline CDR1 and CDR2 sequences are MNHEY and SMNVEV (reference sequence). V dropped 6 bases and J dropped 0; count of bases not matched to a gene: 6. This clonotype was detected ten times or more. Its antigen is undetermined. The TCR was taken from a human donor in good health (CMV status not recorded). Some clones in this sample may be carry-over from other donors' samples. This chain joins TRBV27 and TRBJ2-7; 9 nucleotides align to TRBD1. The sequenced sample was CD8+ T cells from cultured PBMCs, obtained from culture after CMV antigen stimulation. The DNA for the CDR3 is TGTGCCAGCAGGGAGGGGACAGGGAGCTCCTACGAGCAGTACTTC. Translated: CASREGTGSSYEQYF.